This section outlines one TCR beta chain sequence together with its context. Here immunoSEQ multiplex PCR was the method, and the copy in TCRdb shows in-frame clones only, minus some. Here the sample spans under 250,000 clones, around 82% being singletons. The participants were between roughly 18 and 89 years old and came from roughly 25 US areas. This specimen comes from a study of blood T cell repertoires in COVID-19. The CDR3 consists of 11 residues. Between the trimmed V and J ends, which lost 1 base and 6 bases, there was a span of 6 bases. Germline assignment: CDR1 SQVTM and CDR2 ANQGSEA. The clonotype comes from a woman between 45 and 65 years old who had been exposed to COVID-19. V usage is TRBV29-1 and J usage is TRBJ1-1, with D perhaps TRBD1 (5 bases). Sequencing was carried out using PBMCs or T cells enriched from blood (not recorded which). The CDR3 spells CSVEGGPEAFF. In nucleotides, the CDR3 is TGCAGCGTTGAAGGGGGCCCTGAAGCTTTCTTT. The full variable domain, in which reference TRBV29-1 and TRBJ1-1 provide the parts outside the CDR3, is SAVISQKPSRDICQRGTSLTIQCQVDSQVTMMFWYRQQPGQSLTLIATANQGSEATYESGFVIDKFPISRPNLTFSTLTVSNMSPEDSSIYLCSVEGGPEAFFGQGTRLTVV.